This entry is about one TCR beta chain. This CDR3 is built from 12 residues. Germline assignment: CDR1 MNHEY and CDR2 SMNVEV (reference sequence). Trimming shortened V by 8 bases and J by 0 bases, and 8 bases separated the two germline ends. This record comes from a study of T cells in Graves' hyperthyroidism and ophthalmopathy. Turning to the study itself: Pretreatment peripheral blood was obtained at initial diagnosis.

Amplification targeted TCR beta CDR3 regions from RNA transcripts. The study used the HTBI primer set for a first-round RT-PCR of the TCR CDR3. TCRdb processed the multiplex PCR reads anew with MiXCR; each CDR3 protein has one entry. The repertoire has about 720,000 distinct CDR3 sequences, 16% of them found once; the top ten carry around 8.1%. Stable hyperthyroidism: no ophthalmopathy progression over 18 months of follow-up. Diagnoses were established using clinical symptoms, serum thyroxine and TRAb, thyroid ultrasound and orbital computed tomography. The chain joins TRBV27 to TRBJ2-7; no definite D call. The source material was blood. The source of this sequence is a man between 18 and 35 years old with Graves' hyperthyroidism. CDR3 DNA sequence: TGTGCCAGCCATGGGTTCTCCTACGAGCAGTACTTC. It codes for CASHGFSYEQYF.